The clone carrying this TCR beta chain is a singleton in its sample. Its antigen is not known. These data come from a study of Tregs in tolerant kidney transplant recipients. Whole-study findings and limits: In tolerant patients, donor-specific Tregs outgrew total Tregs, suggesting antigen-driven expansion. The most relevant donor-specific Treg TCRbeta repertoire apparently came from expansion with activated donor B cells. Biological reproducibility was not directly addressed, but technical replication error appeared minimal. For some patients, primers changed over time, blocking nucleotide-level comparison.

Assay used: immunoSEQ multiplex PCR; TCRdb lists only in-frame clones, some missing. The sample lists about 81,000 clones; about 91% were seen once. Recipients received nonmyeloablative bone marrow transplants from related graft donors, with transient mixed chimerism. V lost 10 bases and J lost 6, with 13 bases in between. Germline CDR1 is SEHNR and CDR2 is FQNEAQ (reference sequence). The CDR3 spans 11 residues. This TCR derives from a human patient who received a combined kidney and bone marrow transplant. Some T cells may be the graft donor's. The chain is built from TRBV7-9 and TRBJ2-7; the D gene is possibly TRBD2 (5 bases). The sample here was CD4+ T cells from blood (PBMCs), taken 24 months after the transplant. The CDR3 protein is CAIGKNSEQYF. The CDR3 DNA reads TGTGCCATCGGGAAAAATTCCGAGCAGTACTTC.